This TCR beta chain was sequenced during a study of cytotoxic CD8 clonotypes in ibrutinib-treated CLL. General study results and limits: In comparison with age-matched healthy donors, baseline clonality was higher and tracked circulating CD8+ T-cell counts.

The assay was immunoSEQ multiplex PCR, and TCRdb's table has in-frame clones only and misses some. The sample shows 110,000 or so clones, under 70% of them seen only once. This clone was seen only a few times. Its antigen is not identified. Trimming left V 8 bases short and J 0 bases short, with 6 bases between. The germline gives CDR1 DFQATT, CDR2 SNEGSKA (reference sequence). The length of the CDR3 is 11 residues. V usage is TRBV20-1 and J usage is TRBJ2-3, with D unclear. The receptor comes from a human donor with chronic lymphocytic leukemia. This sample comprised PBMCs, obtained after 24 months of ibrutinib treatment. The CDR3 protein is CSLGSTDTQYF. CDR3 sequence (DNA): TGCAGTTTGGGGAGCACAGATACGCAGTATTTT.